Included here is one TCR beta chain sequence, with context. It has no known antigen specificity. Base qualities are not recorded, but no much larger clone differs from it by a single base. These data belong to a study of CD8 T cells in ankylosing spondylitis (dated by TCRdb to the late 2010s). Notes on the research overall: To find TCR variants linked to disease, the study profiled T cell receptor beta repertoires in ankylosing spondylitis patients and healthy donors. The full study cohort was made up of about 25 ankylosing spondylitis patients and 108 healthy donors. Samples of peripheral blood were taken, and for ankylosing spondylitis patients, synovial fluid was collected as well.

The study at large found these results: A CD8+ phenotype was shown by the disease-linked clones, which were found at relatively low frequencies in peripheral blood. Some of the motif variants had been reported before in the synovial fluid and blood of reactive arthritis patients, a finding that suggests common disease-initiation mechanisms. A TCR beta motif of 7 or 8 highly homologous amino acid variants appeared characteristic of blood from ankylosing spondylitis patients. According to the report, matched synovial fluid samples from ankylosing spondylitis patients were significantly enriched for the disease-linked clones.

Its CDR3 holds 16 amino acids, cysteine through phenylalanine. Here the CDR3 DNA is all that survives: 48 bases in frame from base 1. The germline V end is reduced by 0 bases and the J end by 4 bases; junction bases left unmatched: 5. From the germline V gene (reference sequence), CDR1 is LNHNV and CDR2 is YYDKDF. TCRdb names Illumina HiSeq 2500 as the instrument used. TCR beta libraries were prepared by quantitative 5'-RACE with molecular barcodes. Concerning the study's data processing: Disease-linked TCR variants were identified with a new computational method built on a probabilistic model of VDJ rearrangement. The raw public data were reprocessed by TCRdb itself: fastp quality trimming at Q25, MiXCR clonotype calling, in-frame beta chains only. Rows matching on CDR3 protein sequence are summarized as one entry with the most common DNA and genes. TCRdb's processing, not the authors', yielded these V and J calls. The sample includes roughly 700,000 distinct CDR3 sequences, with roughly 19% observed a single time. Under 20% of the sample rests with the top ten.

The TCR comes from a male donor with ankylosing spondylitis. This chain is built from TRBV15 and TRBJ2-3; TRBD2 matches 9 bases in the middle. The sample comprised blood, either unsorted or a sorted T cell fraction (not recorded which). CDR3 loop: CATSRDKAGGSDTQYF. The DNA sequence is TGTGCCACCAGCAGAGATAAGGCGGGAGGGTCAGATACGCAGTATTTT.